Listed here are 22 T cell receptor beta chains from one sample, sequenced in a study of T cells in Graves' hyperthyroidism and ophthalmopathy. Regions amplified from RNA transcripts were the TCR beta CDR3 regions. The HTBI primer set was used in a first-round RT-PCR of the TCR CDR3. TCRdb ran MiXCR on the multiplex PCR reads and lists one entry per CDR3 protein. Counted here are hundreds of thousands of distinct CDR3 sequences, approximately 25% occurring once; the ten biggest clones make up approximately 10%. Sequencing was carried out using blood. Every receptor here comes from a woman younger than 45 with Graves' ophthalmopathy.

The genes are TRBV6-5 and TRBJ1-6; TRBD1 aligns across 10 bases. The trim removed 3 bases at V and 10 bases at J, leaving 6 bases unmatched. The germline gives CDR1 MNHEY, CDR2 SVGAGI. The CDR3 is 15 residues long. The CDR3 sequence: CASSYGTGVLSPLHF. As DNA, the CDR3 is TGTGCCAGCAGTTATGGGACAGGGGTGCTCTCACCCCTCCACTTT.

This clonotype was recorded many times. The chain has TRBV11-2 and TRBJ2-7; 8 positions agree with TRBD2. This CDR3 is built from 15 residues. Trimming at V came to 4 bases and at J to 0 bases, leaving 5 bases not matched to a gene. Germline values: CDR1 SGHAT, CDR2 FQNNGV. The CDR3 DNA reads TGTGCCAGCAGCTCAATAGCGGGGCTCTCCTACGAGCAGTACTTC. Its translation: CASSSIAGLSYEQYF.

This chain links TRBV12-3 or TRBV12-4 with TRBJ2-7; unclear D gene. CDR3 size: 13 residues. V lost 3 bases and J lost 2, with 8 bases in between. Here the CDR3 reads CASSFLGAYEQYF. As DNA, the CDR3 is TGTGCCAGCAGTTTTTTGGGCGCCTACGAGCAGTACTTC.

In its sample, this clonotype was seen once. The V call is TRBV7-3, the J call TRBJ2-7, with D possibly being TRBD2 (5 bases). V lost 5 bases and J 6 bases, leaving 17 bases between the germline ends. This CDR3 spans 14 amino acids. The germline V gene encodes CDR1 SGHTA and CDR2 FQGTGA. In DNA form, the CDR3 reads TGTGCCAGCAGCCTGGACTGGGTCTCAGGCGAGCAGTACTTC. It codes for CASSLDWVSGEQYF.

This clonotype appeared many times. The chain has TRBV7-9 and TRBJ1-2; 9 bases are a match to TRBD1. The CDR3 has 14 amino acids. Trimming at V came to 10 bases and at J to 3 bases, leaving 9 bases not matched to a gene. In germline, CDR1 is SEHNR, CDR2 FQNEAQ (reference sequence). The CDR3 sequence: CANSGQGIYYGYTF. The CDR3 region has the DNA TGTGCCAACTCAGGACAGGGGATTTACTATGGCTACACCTTC.

This clonotype came up many times. The J gene is TRBJ1-2, the V gene TRBV30; D might be TRBD1 (5 bases). This CDR3 is built from 16 residues. CDR1 is GTSNPN, CDR2 SVGIG, per germline (reference sequence). Trimming removed 1 base from V and 4 bases from J, with 19 bases in between. CDR3 amino acids: CAWSAPPTGRLYGYTF. The CDR3 nucleotides are TGTGCCTGGAGTGCCCCTCCCACGGGGCGACTCTATGGCTACACCTTC.

This clonotype was observed at least ten times. The genes are TRBV6-1 and TRBJ1-3; 12 bases line up with TRBD1. This CDR3 comprises 16 residues. Germline assignment: CDR1 MNHNS and CDR2 SASEGT. The junction had 5 bases not matched to a gene; V was cut back by 6 bases and J by 2 bases. The CDR3, as DNA: TGTGCCAGCAGCCTGGGACAGGGGGCGGCTGGAAACACCATATATTTT. This sequence encodes CASSLGQGAAGNTIYF.

This clonotype was counted many times. The rearrangement joins TRBV27 to TRBJ2-7; 12 bases line up with TRBD1. V dropped 5 bases and J dropped 5; count of bases not matched to a gene: 16. Germline V gives CDR1 MNHEY, CDR2 SMNVEV (reference sequence). This CDR3 is 18 amino acids long. The CDR3 DNA reads as TGTGCCAGCAGTCCCAAACCGGGACAGGGGGCGAGATTTGACGAGCAGTACTTC. Translating gives CASSPKPGQGARFDEQYF.

The chain has TRBV20-1 and TRBJ2-7; tentatively, D is TRBD2 (6 bases). The length of the CDR3 is 16 residues. The V end lost 0 bases, the J end lost 4 bases, and 19 bases lay between the germline ends. Germline V gene sequence: CDR1 DFQATT, CDR2 SNEGSKA (reference sequence). This chain's CDR3 is CSARDLSAERGYEQYF. The CDR3 DNA follows: TGCAGTGCTAGAGATCTAAGCGCGGAACGGGGGTACGAGCAGTACTTC.

At least ten counts were recorded for this clonotype. The chain carries TRBV4-3 and TRBJ1-5; TRBD1 is a possible D gene (6 bases). The CDR3 covers 17 residues. CDR1 LGHNA and CDR2 YSLEER come from the germline V gene. V was pared by 1 base and J by 9 bases, with 22 bases between. In DNA, the CDR3 is TGCGCCAGCAGCCAAGGAACTCGTCCCTCAGGGGTGTGGCCCCAGCATTTT. It codes for CASSQGTRPSGVWPQHF.

This CDR3 is CATENQGGYTF. In DNA, the CDR3 is TGTGCCACCGAAAATCAGGGTGGCTACACCTTC. V and J are TRBV27 and TRBJ1-2; weak D call: TRBD1 (5 bases). The germline CDR1 and CDR2 sequences are MNHEY and SMNVEV (reference sequence). Deletions cut 10 bases from V and 7 bases from J, with 13 bases between. CDR3 length equals 11 residues.

The chain couples TRBV6-1 to TRBJ2-7; D is unclear. Germline CDR1 and CDR2: MNHNS and SASEGT. There are 13 residues in the CDR3. Trimming took 4 bases from V and 0 from J, leaving 7 bases between them. This chain's CDR3 is CASSAATSYEQYF. CDR3 nucleotide sequence: TGTGCCAGCAGTGCAGCCACCTCCTACGAGCAGTACTTC.

This clonotype has a handful of counts. This chain's CDR3 is CASSLSSGRGNEQYF. CDR3 DNA: TGTGCCAGCAGCCTTTCATCAGGACGTGGGAACGAGCAGTACTTC. The J gene is TRBJ2-7, the V gene TRBV7-2, with D uncertain. CDR3 length: 15 residues. From germline, CDR1 is SGHTA and CDR2 FQGNSA. Deletions cut 5 bases from V and 5 bases from J, with 19 bases between.

This clonotype was counted ten times or more. This chain joins TRBV27 and TRBJ2-2, with 7 bases matching TRBD2. The length of the CDR3 is 16 residues. The germline V gene has CDR1 MNHEY and CDR2 SMNVEV (reference sequence). V lost 5 bases and J lost 1; bases outside the gene matches: 7. The CDR3 loop is CASSRSGAQNTGELFF. DNA for the CDR3: TGTGCCAGCAGTCGCAGCGGGGCCCAGAACACCGGGGAGCTGTTTTTT.

This clonotype has ten or more counts. This chain connects TRBV6-1 to TRBJ1-1, with a tentative D call TRBD1 (5 bases). The V gene's germline CDR1 is MNHNS and CDR2 SASEGT. V lost 6 bases, J lost 3 bases, and 14 bases lay in between. The CDR3 has 14 residues. CDR3 nucleotide sequence: TGTGCCAGCAGGGGGGACGGTTTCGACACTGAAGCTTTCTTT. Protein product: CASRGDGFDTEAFF.

This clonotype appeared many times. The chain couples TRBV6-5 to TRBJ1-1; D is unclear. The CDR3 extends over 14 amino acids. Germline V lookup: CDR1 MNHEY, CDR2 SVGAGI. The V end lost 5 bases, the J end lost 1 base, and 11 bases lay between the germline ends. Here the CDR3 reads CASSPSDGNTEAFF. As DNA, the CDR3 is TGTGCCAGCAGTCCGTCCGACGGGAACACTGAAGCTTTCTTT.

This clonotype was recorded at least ten times. This chain uses TRBV19 with TRBJ1-1; weak D call: TRBD1 (5 bases). The V end lost 0 bases, the J end lost 0 bases, and 11 bases lay between the germline ends. The CDR3 sequence is 16 residues long. Germline V gives CDR1 LNHDA, CDR2 SQIVND (reference sequence). DNA for the CDR3: TGTGCCAGTAGTATAGATATGAGGGACTTGAACACTGAAGCTTTCTTT. Its protein product is CASSIDMRDLNTEAFF.

This clonotype was found many times. This chain links TRBV27 with TRBJ1-2; D call uncertain. V was shortened by 3 bases and J by 0 bases, with 17 bases between the two germline ends. In germline, CDR1 is MNHEY, CDR2 SMNVEV (reference sequence). The CDR3 runs 17 residues. CDR3 nucleotides: TGTGCCAGCAGTTTCAGTCGAACCGATCCGTCTAACTATGGCTACACCTTC. Translated, it gives CASSFSRTDPSNYGYTF.

The chain has TRBV27 and TRBJ1-2; D possibly corresponds to TRBD1 (5 bases). Trimming removed 6 bases at V and 8 bases at J, with 16 bases between. From germline, CDR1 is MNHEY and CDR2 SMNVEV (reference sequence). The CDR3 loop spans 13 amino acids. The DNA for the CDR3 is TGTGCCAGCAGCCCCAGGGCTTCGGCCGGCTACACCTTC. The encoded protein is CASSPRASAGYTF.

Only a few counts were recorded for this clonotype. The V gene is TRBV10-3, the J gene TRBJ2-5, with 7 bases lining up with TRBD2. In germline, CDR1 is ENHRY, CDR2 SYGVKD. Losses at the gene ends were 3 bases for V and 5 bases for J; bases not matched to a gene: 9. The CDR3 is 15 amino acids. CDR3 DNA sequence: TGTGCCATCAGTGATCTCCTAGCGGAGGCGGAGACCCAGTACTTC. Translated: CAISDLLAEAETQYF.

Many counts were recorded for this clonotype. This sequence joins TRBV12-3 or TRBV12-4 and TRBJ1-5; 9 bases agree with TRBD1. This CDR3 has 18 residues. Trimming cost V 6 bases and J 1 base; bases outside gene matches: 13. CDR3 DNA sequence: TGTGCCAGCAGCCGAGGGACAGGGAGGTTGAGAAGCAATCAGCCCCAGCATTTT. Residues: CASSRGTGRLRSNQPQHF.

The chain couples TRBV7-3 to TRBJ2-2, with TRBD1 identical over 7 bases. The germline V gene has CDR1 SGHTA and CDR2 FQGTGA. The length of the CDR3 is 16 residues. V lost 5 bases to trimming and J lost 4 bases; unmatched junction nucleotides: 10. The CDR3 loop is CASSLFSTGLTGELFF. In nucleotides, the CDR3 is TGTGCCAGCAGCCTCTTCTCGACAGGGCTCACCGGGGAGCTGTTTTTT.